Sequencing of this T cell receptor (beta chain) was carried out in a study of T cell responses to AZD1222 COVID-19 vaccine (dated by TCRdb to about 2021). For context, the study as a whole: Because spike-specific TCR depth and breadth did not differ between the two schedules, AZD1222 recipients who got a second dose at roughly 4 weeks were pooled with those who got a second dose at roughly 12 weeks. TCR sequencing covered over 230 trial participants: 200 to 220 given two doses of AZD1222 and approximately 25 given two doses of MenACWY control vaccine. Trial participants were enrolled by age into subgroups of 18-55, 56-69 and 70-plus years, and 148, 28 and 57 TCR-sequenced participants, respectively, were included in these subgroups. Summary of the overall study and its limitations: Only six or seven AZD1222 recipients were SARS-CoV-2 seropositive at baseline, limiting conclusions about previously exposed vaccinees. Vaccine-associated CD4 TCRs spanned the whole spike protein, with dominant responses in regions 160-218 and 743-854. Nearly half of unique spike-specific TCRs reportedly recognized epitopes outside regions mutated in the B.1.351 and B.1.1.7 variants. The 56-69-year group was small, and its depth increase did not reach significance, likely because of low power. A significant rise in spike-specific TCR breadth and depth was observed after two AZD1222 doses relative to day 0 and relative to MenACWY recipients. Most participants were white British and females outnumbered males, and the authors suggested that clonal diversity may have been underestimated. No day 14 peak-response samples were available, so repertoires were characterized only after the peak T cell response.

In the paper's terms, the time point label means: baseline before first vaccination. Samples from vaccinated people were obtained from the UK trials COV001 and COV002, which included a single-blind randomized controlled phase 2/3 trial of AZD1222 (ChAdOx1 nCoV-19) in healthy adults. For TCRbeta chain sequencing, PBMC samples were collected from trial participants at day 0 and at day 28 after the second dose. The CDR3 regions of human TCRbeta chains were analyzed by immunosequencing. In the original analysis: TCRs in the repertoires were compared against a reference library of SARS-CoV-2-specific TCRs that had been generated with the MIRA antigen-specificity platform. Breadth was defined as the fraction of unique TCRs that were SARS-CoV-2-associated. Depth was defined as the fraction of total T cells that were SARS-CoV-2-associated. Using the MIRA data, every spike-specific TCR was mapped to the spike region that the TCR reacted to and assigned to either a CD4 or a CD8 class. Log10-transformed breadth and depth values were compared by one-way ANOVA with Sidak's multiple comparisons tests. TCRdb retrieved this table from immuneACCESS and kept in-frame rearrangements only. Not all clones are present; in checked studies, unresolved V genes account for under half, and no reason is known for the remainder. That table furnishes V, J and clone size, whereas the DNA furnished D and trimming. This sample comprises around 140,000 clones, about 93% of them detected only once. The top ten clonotypes cover 5.4% of the sample.

As regards this clone: The antigen this receptor binds is unknown. The record has no base qualities; no much larger clone is one base away.

This TCR was sampled from an adult in good health. The material was peripheral blood, obtained on day 0 of AZD1222 vaccination.

Here the CDR3 is given as CASSQDGGTSPYEQYF. The nucleotide sequence reads as follows: TGTGCCAGCAGCCAAGATGGGGGGACATCCCCCTACGAGCAGTACTTC. The rearranged segments are TRBV4-2 and TRBJ2-7, with the D call perhaps TRBD1 or TRBD2, each one matching 6 bases. There are 16 amino acids in the CDR3, from cysteine to phenylalanine inclusive. CDR3 DNA only is kept here, 48 bases in frame from base 1. V lost 0 bases and J lost 2 bases; the stretch between them is 14 bases long. CDR1 and CDR2 are read off the germline V gene as LGHNA and YNFKEQ.